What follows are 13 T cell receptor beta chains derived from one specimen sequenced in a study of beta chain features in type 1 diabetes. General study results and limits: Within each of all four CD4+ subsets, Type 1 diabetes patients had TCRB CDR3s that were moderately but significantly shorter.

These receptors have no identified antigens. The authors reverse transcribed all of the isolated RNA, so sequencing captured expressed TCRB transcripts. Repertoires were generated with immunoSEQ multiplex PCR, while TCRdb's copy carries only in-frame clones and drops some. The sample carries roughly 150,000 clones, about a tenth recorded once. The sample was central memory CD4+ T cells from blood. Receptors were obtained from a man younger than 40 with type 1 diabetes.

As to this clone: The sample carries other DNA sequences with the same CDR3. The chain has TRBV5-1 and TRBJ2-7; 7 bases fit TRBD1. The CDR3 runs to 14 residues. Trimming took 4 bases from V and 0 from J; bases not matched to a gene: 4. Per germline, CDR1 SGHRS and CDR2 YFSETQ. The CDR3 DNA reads TGCGCCAGCAGCCCTGGACAGGCCTCCTACGAGCAGTACTTC. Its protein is CASSPGQASYEQYF.

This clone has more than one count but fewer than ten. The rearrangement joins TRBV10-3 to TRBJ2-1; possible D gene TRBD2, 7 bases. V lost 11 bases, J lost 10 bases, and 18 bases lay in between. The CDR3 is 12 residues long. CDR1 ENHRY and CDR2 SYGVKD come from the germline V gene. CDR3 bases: TGTGCCTCCAAAGGGGGGGGCGACGAGCAGTTCTTC. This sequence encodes CASKGGGDEQFF.

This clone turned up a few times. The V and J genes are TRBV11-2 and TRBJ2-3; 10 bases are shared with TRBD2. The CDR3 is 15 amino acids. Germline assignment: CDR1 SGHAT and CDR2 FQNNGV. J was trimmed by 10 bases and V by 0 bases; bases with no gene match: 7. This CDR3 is CASSLEASGRLAQYF. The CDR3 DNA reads TGTGCCAGCAGCTTAGAGGCTAGCGGGAGACTCGCGCAGTATTTT.

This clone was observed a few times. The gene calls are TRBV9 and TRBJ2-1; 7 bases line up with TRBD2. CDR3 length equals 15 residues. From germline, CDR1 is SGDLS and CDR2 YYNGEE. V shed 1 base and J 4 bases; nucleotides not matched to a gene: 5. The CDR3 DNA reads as TGTGCCAGCAGCGTAAGGGGAGGGCTTTACAATGAGCAGTTCTTC. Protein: CASSVRGGLYNEQFF.

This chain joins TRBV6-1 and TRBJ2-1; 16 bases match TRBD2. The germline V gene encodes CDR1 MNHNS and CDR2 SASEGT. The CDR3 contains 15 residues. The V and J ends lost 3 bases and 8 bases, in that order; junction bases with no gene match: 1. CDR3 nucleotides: TGTGCCAGCAGTGATGGGACTAGCGGGAGGGATGAGCAGTTCTTC. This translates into CASSDGTSGRDEQFF.

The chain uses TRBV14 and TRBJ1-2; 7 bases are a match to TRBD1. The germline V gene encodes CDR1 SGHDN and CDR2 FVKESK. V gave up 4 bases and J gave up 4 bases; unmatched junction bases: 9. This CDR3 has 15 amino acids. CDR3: CASSLNRGDLYGYTF. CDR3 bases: TGTGCCAGCAGCCTCAACAGGGGAGACCTCTATGGCTACACCTTC.

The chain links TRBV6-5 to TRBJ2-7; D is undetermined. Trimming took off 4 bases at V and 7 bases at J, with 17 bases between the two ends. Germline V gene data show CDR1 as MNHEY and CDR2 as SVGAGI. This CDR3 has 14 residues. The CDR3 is CASSLNPIEREQYF. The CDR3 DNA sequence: TGTGCCAGCAGTTTAAACCCGATCGAGAGGGAGCAGTACTTC.

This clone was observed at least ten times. DNA for the CDR3: TGTGCCAGTAGTTTAACGGGACAGGGGGCGCACACTGAAGCTTTCTTT. It codes for CASSLTGQGAHTEAFF. The V and J genes are TRBV19 and TRBJ1-1, with 12 bases lining up with TRBD1. V shed 5 bases and J 3 bases; nucleotides not matched to a gene: 7. CDR1 and CDR2 from the germline V gene are LNHDA and SQIVND (reference sequence). The CDR3 has 16 amino acids.

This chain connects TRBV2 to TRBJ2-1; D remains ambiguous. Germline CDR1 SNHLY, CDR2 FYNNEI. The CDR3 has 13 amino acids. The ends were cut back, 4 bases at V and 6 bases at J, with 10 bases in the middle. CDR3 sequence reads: CASSVGRSNEQFF. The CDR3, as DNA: TGTGCCAGCAGTGTGGGTAGGAGCAATGAGCAGTTCTTC.

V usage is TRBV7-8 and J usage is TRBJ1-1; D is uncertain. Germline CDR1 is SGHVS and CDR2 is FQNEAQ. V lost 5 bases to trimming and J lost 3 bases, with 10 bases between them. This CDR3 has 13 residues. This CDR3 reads CASSVGRDTEAFF. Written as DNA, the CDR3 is TGTGCCAGCAGCGTAGGGAGGGACACTGAAGCTTTCTTT.

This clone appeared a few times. The CDR3, as DNA: TGCGCCAGCAGCCCTGGGGGGGCCAACACCGGGGAGCTGTTTTTT. It specifies CASSPGGANTGELFF. V and J are TRBV5-1 and TRBJ2-2; D might be TRBD2 (7 bases). The CDR3 runs 15 residues. Trimming took off 4 bases at V and 2 bases at J, with 12 bases between the two ends. Per the germline V gene, CDR1 is SGHRS and CDR2 is YFSETQ.

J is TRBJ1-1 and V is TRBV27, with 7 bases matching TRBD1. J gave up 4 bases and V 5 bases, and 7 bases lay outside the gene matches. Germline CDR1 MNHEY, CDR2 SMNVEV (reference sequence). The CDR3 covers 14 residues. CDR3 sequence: CASSIRQGGTEAFF. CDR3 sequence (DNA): TGTGCCAGCAGTATTAGACAGGGTGGCACTGAAGCTTTCTTT.

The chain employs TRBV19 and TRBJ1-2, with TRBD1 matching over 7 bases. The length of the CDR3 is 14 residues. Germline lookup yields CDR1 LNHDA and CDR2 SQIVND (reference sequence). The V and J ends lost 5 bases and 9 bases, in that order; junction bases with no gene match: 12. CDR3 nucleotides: TGTGCCAGTAGTGCGCAGGGGGAAGAGTTTAGCTACACCTTC. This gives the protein CASSAQGEEFSYTF.